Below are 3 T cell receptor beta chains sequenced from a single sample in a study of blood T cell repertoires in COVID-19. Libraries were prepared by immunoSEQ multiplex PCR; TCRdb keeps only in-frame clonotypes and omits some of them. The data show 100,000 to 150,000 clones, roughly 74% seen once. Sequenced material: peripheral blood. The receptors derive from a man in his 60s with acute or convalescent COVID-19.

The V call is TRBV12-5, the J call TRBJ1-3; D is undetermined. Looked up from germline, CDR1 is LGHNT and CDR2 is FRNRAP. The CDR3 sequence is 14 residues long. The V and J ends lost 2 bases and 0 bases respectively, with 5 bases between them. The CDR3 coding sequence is TGTGCTAGTGGTTTGTCCAGCTCTGGAAACACCATATATTTT. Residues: CASGLSSSGNTIYF. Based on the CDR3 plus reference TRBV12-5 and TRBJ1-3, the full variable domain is DARVTQTPRHKVTEMGQEVTMRCQPILGHNTVFWYRQTMMQGLELLAYFRNRAPLDDSGMPKDRFSAEMPDATLATLKIQPSEPRDSAVYFCASGLSSSGNTIYFGEGSWLTVV.

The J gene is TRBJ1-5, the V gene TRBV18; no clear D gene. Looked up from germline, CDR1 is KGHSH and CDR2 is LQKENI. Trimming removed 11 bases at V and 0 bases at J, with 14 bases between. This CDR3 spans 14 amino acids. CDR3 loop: CALSESLSNQPQHF. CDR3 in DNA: TGTGCCCTATCCGAATCCCTTAGCAATCAGCCCCAGCATTTT.

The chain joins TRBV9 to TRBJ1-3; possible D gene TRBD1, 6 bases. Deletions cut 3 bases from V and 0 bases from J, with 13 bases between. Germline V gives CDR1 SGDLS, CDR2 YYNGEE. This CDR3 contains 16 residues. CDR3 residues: CASSARTENSGNTIYF. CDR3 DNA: TGTGCCAGCAGCGCAAGGACAGAGAACTCTGGAAACACCATATATTTT.